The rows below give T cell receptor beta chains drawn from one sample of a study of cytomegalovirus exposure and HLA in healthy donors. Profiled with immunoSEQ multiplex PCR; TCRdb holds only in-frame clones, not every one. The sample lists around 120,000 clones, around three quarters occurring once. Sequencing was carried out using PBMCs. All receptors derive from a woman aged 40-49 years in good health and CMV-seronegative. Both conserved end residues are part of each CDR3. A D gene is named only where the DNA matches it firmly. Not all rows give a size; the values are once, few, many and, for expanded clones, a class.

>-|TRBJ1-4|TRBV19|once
TGTGCCAGTAGTATGGGTCGGAGTAATGAAAAACTGTTTTTT
CASSMGRSNEKLFF
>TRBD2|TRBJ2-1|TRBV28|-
TGTGCCAGCAGTCCGCGAAGGACTAGCGGGTACAATGAGCAGTTCTTC
CASSPRRTSGYNEQFF
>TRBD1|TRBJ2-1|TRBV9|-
TGTGCCAGCAGCGGGACGGGACAGGGGATTTACAATGAGCAGTTCTTC
CASSGTGQGIYNEQFF
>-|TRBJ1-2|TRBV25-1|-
TGTGCCAGTAGTGCGGGGGGGACGAGGTATGGCTACACCTTC
CASSAGGTRYGYTF
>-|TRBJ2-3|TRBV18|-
TGTGCCAGCTCACACCCGGTTGCGGATACGCAGTATTTT
CASSHPVADTQYF
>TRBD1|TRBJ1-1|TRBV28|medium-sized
TGTGCCAGCAGTCCGACAGGGGGAGGGACTGAAGCTTTCTTT
CASSPTGGGTEAFF
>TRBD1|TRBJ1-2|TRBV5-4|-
TGTGCCAGCAGCCGGGACAGGGATTATGGCTACACCTTC
CASSRDRDYGYTF
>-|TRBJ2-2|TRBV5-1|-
TGCGCCAGCAGAGTATTGTTAGCGGGGGAGCTGTTTTTT
CASRVLLAGELFF
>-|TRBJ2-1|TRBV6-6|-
TGTGCCAGCAGTTACCAGGCGAGTGAGCAGTTCTTC
CASSYQASEQFF
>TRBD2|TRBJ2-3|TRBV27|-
TGTGCCACCAATGGGAGGGCGGGAGCATCGACGGATACGCAGTATTTT
CATNGRAGASTDTQYF
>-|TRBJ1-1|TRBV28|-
TGTGCCAGCAGTGCCATCAGGGCTGGGACTGAAGCTTTCTTT
CASSAIRAGTEAFF
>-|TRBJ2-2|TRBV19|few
TGTGCCAGTAGTACTCGGGCAGGGTCAGGGGAGCTGTTTTTT
CASSTRAGSGELFF
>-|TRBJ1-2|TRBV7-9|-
TGTGCCAGCAGCTTAGGGGAGGGACGGACTACTTTGGACTATGGCTACACCTTC
CASSLGEGRTTLDYGYTF
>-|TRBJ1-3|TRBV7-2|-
TGTGCCAGCAGCTTAAGGGGTGGTGGAAACACCATATATTTT
CASSLRGGGNTIYF
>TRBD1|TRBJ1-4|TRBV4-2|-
TGTGCCAGCAGCCAAGATCCGACAGGGGGTCGTGAAAAACTGTTTTTT
CASSQDPTGGREKLFF
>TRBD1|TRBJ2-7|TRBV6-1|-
TGTGCCAGCAGTGATACGGACAGGGGGAAGTACGAGCAGTACTTC
CASSDTDRGKYEQYF
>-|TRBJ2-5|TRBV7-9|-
TGTGCCAGCAGCCAAATGACAGGGAGGGAGACCCAGTACTTC
CASSQMTGRETQYF
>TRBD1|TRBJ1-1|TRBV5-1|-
TGCGCCAGCAGCGCAAACAGGGGTCCGGGCACTGAAGCTTTCTTT
CASSANRGPGTEAFF
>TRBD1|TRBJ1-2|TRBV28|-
TGTGCCAGCAGTGTCCTAGGACAGGATCACTATGGCTACACCTTC
CASSVLGQDHYGYTF
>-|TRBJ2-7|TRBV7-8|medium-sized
TGTGCCAGCAGCCCACGAGGGTACGTTTCAGGTCGCGAGCAGTACTTC
CASSPRGYVSGREQYF
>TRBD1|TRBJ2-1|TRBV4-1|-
TGCGCCAGCGCTAGCAAAGGGGGACAGGGGGCCGATGAGCAGTTCTTC
CASASKGGQGADEQFF
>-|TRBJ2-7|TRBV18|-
TGTGCCAGCTCACCAAACAACCCCTACGAGCAGTACTTC
CASSPNNPYEQYF
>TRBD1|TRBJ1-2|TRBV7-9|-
TGTGCCAGCAGCCCACAGGGGAAAGGATATGGCTACACCTTC
CASSPQGKGYGYTF
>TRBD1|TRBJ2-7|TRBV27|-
TGTGCCAGCAGTGGGTGGACAGGGAGCGAGCAGTACTTC
CASSGWTGSEQYF
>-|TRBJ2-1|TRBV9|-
TGTGCCAGCAGCGCTTTCGACGGGTCCTACAATGAGCAGTTCTTC
CASSAFDGSYNEQFF
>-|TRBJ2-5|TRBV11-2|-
TGTGCCAGCAGCTTCGGGGGGCGGGGGGAGACCCAGTACTTC
CASSFGGRGETQYF
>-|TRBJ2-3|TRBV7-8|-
TGTGCCAGCAGCCGGACAGACACAGATACGCAGTATTTT
CASSRTDTDTQYF
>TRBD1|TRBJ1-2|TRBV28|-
TGTGCCAGCACTAGGACAGGGGGCGCAATGAACTATGGCTACACCTTC
CASTRTGGAMNYGYTF
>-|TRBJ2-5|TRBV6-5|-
TGTGCCAGCAGCCGGGGGACGGGCCAAGAGACCCAGTACTTC
CASSRGTGQETQYF
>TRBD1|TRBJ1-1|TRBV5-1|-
TGCGCCAGCAGCTTTGGGACAGGGTGGGGGGCTTTCTTT
CASSFGTGWGAFF
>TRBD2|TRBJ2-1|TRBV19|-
TGTGCCAGTAGTCGGGGACTAGGGGCGGATGAGCAGTTCTTC
CASSRGLGADEQFF
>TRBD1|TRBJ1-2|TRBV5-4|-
TGTGCCAGCAGCGGGGGCGGGACAGCTCATAACTATGGCTACACCTTC
CASSGGGTAHNYGYTF
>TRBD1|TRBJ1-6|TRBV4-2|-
TGTGCCAGCAGCCAACGACAGGGTGGGCCCCTCCACTTT
CASSQRQGGPLHF
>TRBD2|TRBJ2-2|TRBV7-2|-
TGTGCCAGCAGCCTCTCTAGCGGGAGGGCCGGGGAGCTGTTTTTT
CASSLSSGRAGELFF
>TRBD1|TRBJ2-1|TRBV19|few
TGTGCCAGTAATCCCCGGGACAGGGACAATGAGCAGTTCTTC
CASNPRDRDNEQFF
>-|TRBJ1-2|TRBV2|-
TGTGCCAGCAGTGGAGGGCGGACCTATGGCTACACCTTC
CASSGGRTYGYTF
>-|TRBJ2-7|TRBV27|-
TGTGCCAGCAGCCCCCGTTCCCTTAGCTCCTACGAGCAGTACTTC
CASSPRSLSSYEQYF
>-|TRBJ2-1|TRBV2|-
TGTGCCAGCAGTGAAGACTCCGTACTTGGGCAGTTCTTC
CASSEDSVLGQFF
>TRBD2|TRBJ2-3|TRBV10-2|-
TGCGCCAGCAGTGAGTTGGGGGGACTAGCGGGAGCAGATACGCAGTATTTT
CASSELGGLAGADTQYF
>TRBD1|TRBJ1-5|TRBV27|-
TGTGCCAGCAGTTTAAAGGGACAGGGGTTGGGGAGAGAACAGCCCCAGCATTTT
CASSLKGQGLGREQPQHF
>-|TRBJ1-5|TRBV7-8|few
TGTGCCAGCAGCTTATTCGGGGGGAGCAATCAGCCCCAGCATTTT
CASSLFGGSNQPQHF
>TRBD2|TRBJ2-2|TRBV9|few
TGTGCCAGCAGCGCTGTCGGGGGGACTCCCGGGGGCGGGGAGCTGTTTTTT
CASSAVGGTPGGGELFF
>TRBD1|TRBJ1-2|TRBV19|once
TGTGCCAGTAGTCCACGGACAGGGGGCGGCTATGGCTACACCTTC
CASSPRTGGGYGYTF
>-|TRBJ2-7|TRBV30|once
TGTGCCTGGAGTGTCGGAGGGGGCGGAGTGGACGAGCAGTACTTC
CAWSVGGGGVDEQYF
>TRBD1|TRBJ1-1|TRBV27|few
TGTGCCAGCATTAGAAGACAGGGGGGTATGAACACTGAAGCTTTCTTT
CASIRRQGGMNTEAFF
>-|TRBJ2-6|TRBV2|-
TGTGCCAGCAACCAGTGGGGCACTGGGGCCAACGTCCTGACTTTC
CASNQWGTGANVLTF
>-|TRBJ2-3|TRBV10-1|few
TGCGCCAGCAGTGAGTCCCAGGGAGGTACAGATACGCAGTATTTT
CASSESQGGTDTQYF
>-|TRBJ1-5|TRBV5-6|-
TGTGCCAGCAGCTTATGGAGTAGCCAGCCCCAGCATTTT
CASSLWSSQPQHF
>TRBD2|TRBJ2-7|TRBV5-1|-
TGCGCCAGCAGCTTGGTAGCGGGAATGTCCTACGAGCAGTACTTC
CASSLVAGMSYEQYF
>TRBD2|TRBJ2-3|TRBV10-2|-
TGCGCCAGCAGTGAACCCGGACTAGCTAGAGATACGCAGTATTTT
CASSEPGLARDTQYF
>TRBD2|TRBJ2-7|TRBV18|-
TGTGCCAGCTCACCGAGCGGGAGCACCTACGAGCAGTACTTC
CASSPSGSTYEQYF
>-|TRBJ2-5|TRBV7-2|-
TGTGCCAGCAGCTGGGCGGGGGCTGGGGAGACCCAGTACTTC
CASSWAGAGETQYF
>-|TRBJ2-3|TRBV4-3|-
TGCGCCAGCAGCCCGACTCCGTCCCGACGGAGCACAGATACGCAGTATTTT
CASSPTPSRRSTDTQYF
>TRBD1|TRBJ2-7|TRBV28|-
TGTGCCAGCAAACGCGGACAGGCCGCCCGCACCTACGAGCAGTACTTC
CASKRGQAARTYEQYF